Listed below are T cell receptor beta chains from one sample, sequenced in a study of blood T cell repertoires in COVID-19. The repertoire was sequenced with immunoSEQ multiplex PCR; TCRdb's copy has only in-frame clones and lacks some. Among 200,000 to 300,000 clones listed, roughly nine tenths were seen once. The sample was peripheral blood. The receptors were gathered from a man aged 55 to 70 with acute or convalescent COVID-19. CDR3s include the opening cysteine and the closing phenylalanine or tryptophan. The D gene is left open where the match is weak. Expanded clones are given a class, and other clones once, few, many or no size at all.

>NA|TRBJ1-2|TRBD1|TRBV4-1
CASSQDMIGGASYGYTF
TGCGCCAGCAGCCAAGATATGATAGGGGGCGCAAGCTATGGCTACACCTTC
>NA|TRBJ1-2|NA|TRBV5-4
CASSLARNYGYTF
TGTGCCAGCAGCTTGGCACGGAACTATGGCTACACCTTC
>NA|TRBJ1-2|TRBD1|TRBV10-3
CAISDTDRGHGYTF
TGTGCCATCAGTGACACGGACAGGGGGCATGGCTACACCTTC
>NA|TRBJ1-5|NA|TRBV27
CASRSRDISYSNQPQHF
TGTGCCAGCAGATCCCGGGACATCAGTTATAGCAATCAGCCCCAGCATTTT
>NA|TRBJ1-6|NA|TRBV4-3
CASSQDTRGSPLHF
TGCGCCAGCAGCCAAGATACACGGGGTTCGCCCCTCCACTTT
>NA|TRBJ1-6|NA|TRBV27
CASSSTARNSPLHF
TGTGCCAGCAGCTCGACAGCGCGAAATTCACCCCTCCACTTT
>NA|TRBJ1-6|TRBD1|TRBV28
CASSFPGGRNSPLHF
TGTGCCAGCAGTTTCCCAGGGGGCAGGAATTCACCCCTCCACTTT
>NA|TRBJ2-7|NA|TRBV9
CASSVEMGSPYEQYF
TGTGCCAGCAGCGTAGAAATGGGCAGCCCCTACGAGCAGTACTTC
>NA|TRBJ2-7|TRBD2|TRBV7-2
CASSSGTSGRWSNSYEQYF
TGTGCCAGCAGCTCCGGGACTAGCGGGAGATGGTCCAACTCCTACGAGCAGTACTTC
>NA|TRBJ2-2|NA|TRBV14
CASSRATTGELFF
TGTGCCAGCAGCCGAGCCACCACCGGGGAGCTGTTTTTT
>few|TRBJ2-7|TRBD2|TRBV12-5
CASGAWGLAGAYEQYF
TGTGCTAGTGGCGCCTGGGGACTAGCGGGGGCCTACGAGCAGTACTTC
>few|TRBJ2-1|TRBD2|TRBV4-2
CASSQGASGTLNEQFF
TGTGCCAGCAGCCAAGGGGCTAGCGGCACCTTGAATGAGCAGTTCTTC
>NA|TRBJ2-7|TRBD1|TRBV4-3
CASSYSGTGEYEQYF
TGCGCCAGCAGCTACTCCGGGACAGGGGAATACGAGCAGTACTTC
>NA|TRBJ1-6|NA|TRBV28
CASKSRDNSPLHF
TGTGCCAGCAAATCCAGGGATAATTCACCCCTCCACTTT
>once|TRBJ1-2|NA|TRBV10-3
CAISGDYGYTF
TGTGCCATCTCAGGGGACTATGGCTACACCTTC